This TCR beta chain is drawn from a study of OX40 agonist ivuxolimab in advanced cancers. Peripheral blood came from all dose cohorts at three timepoints. CDR3 length: 13 amino acids. The germline CDR1 and CDR2 sequences are ENHRY and SYGVKD. V shed 7 bases and J 13 bases; nucleotides not matched to a gene: 10. Method: immunoSEQ multiplex PCR; TCRdb's copy keeps in-frame clones and lacks some. The sample records fewer than 100,000 clones, roughly nine tenths being singletons. The chain recombines TRBV10-3 with TRBJ2-1; 10 bases are a match to TRBD2. Source: CD4+ or CD8+ T cells sorted from blood, taken in a trial of the OX40 agonist ivuxolimab. The sequence was obtained from an adult with an advanced solid tumor such as melanoma, head and neck, liver or kidney cancer. The CDR3 sequence: CAIMEAGGPHQFF. Written as DNA, the CDR3 is TGTGCCATCATGGAAGCGGGAGGGCCGCACCAGTTCTTC.